The 3 T cell receptor beta chains given below trace back to one sample, sequenced in a study of T cell responses to AZD1222 COVID-19 vaccine. TCRdb's table, derived via immunoSEQ multiplex PCR, lists solely in-frame clones and lacks some. Of over 110,000 clones in the sample, around 93% are singletons; the top ten hold approximately 5%. Sequencing used peripheral blood, obtained on day 0 of AZD1222 vaccination. The receptors here all came from an adult in good health.

This clone was observed once. The rearrangement joins TRBV5-5 to TRBJ1-5; D perhaps matches TRBD1 (5 bases). The CDR3 covers 18 residues. V was pared by 2 bases and J by 1 base, with 19 bases between. Germline loops: CDR1 SGHKS, CDR2 YYEKEE (reference sequence). The CDR3 sequence is CASSFGPWGDLSNQPQHF. DNA for the CDR3: TGTGCCAGCAGCTTTGGCCCGTGGGGGGATCTGAGCAATCAGCCCCAGCATTTT.

The chain employs TRBV19 and TRBJ2-5; D might be TRBD1 (6 bases). With 4 bases removed from V and 5 bases from J, the gap between germline ends came to 11 bases. The germline V gene has CDR1 LNHDA and CDR2 SQIVND (reference sequence). The length of the CDR3 is 13 residues. DNA of the CDR3: TGTGCCAGTAGTAACCTGAGGGGGGAGACCCAGTACTTC. Translated, it gives CASSNLRGETQYF.

This rearrangement joins TRBV4-1 to TRBJ1-5; D might be TRBD1 (5 bases). Trimming pared 0 bases from V and 5 bases from J, leaving 5 bases between. The CDR3 covers 13 residues. Germline CDR1 reads MGHRA; CDR2 reads YSYEKL. This CDR3 is CASSQEGDQPQHF. In DNA, the CDR3 is TGCGCCAGCAGCCAAGAAGGGGATCAGCCCCAGCATTTT.